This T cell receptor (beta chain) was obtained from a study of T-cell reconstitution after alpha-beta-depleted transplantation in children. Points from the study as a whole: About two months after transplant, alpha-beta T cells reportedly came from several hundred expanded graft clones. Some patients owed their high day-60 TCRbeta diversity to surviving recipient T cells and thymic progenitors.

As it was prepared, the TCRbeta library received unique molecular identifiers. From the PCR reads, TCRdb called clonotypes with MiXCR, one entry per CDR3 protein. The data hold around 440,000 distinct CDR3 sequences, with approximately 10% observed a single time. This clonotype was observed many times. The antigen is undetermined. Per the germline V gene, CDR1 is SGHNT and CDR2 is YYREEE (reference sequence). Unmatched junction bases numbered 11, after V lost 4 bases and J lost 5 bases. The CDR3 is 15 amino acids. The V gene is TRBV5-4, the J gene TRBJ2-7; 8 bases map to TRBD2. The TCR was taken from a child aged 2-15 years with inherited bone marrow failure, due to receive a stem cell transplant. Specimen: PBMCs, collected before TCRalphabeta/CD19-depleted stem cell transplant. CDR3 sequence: CASSMKRERGNEQYF. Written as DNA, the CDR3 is TGTGCCAGCAGCATGAAGCGGGAGAGAGGGAACGAGCAGTACTTC.